The sequence of this T cell receptor (beta chain) was determined in a study of T cells in localized non-small cell lung cancer. Libraries were prepared by immunoSEQ multiplex PCR; TCRdb keeps only in-frame clonotypes and omits some of them. The table lists under 35,000 clones, 91% of them singletons, with more than 25% in the top ten. Study-level results: Because sequencing included only one region (of the tumor), heterogeneity remains possible. A median approximately 60 of the top 100 tumor clones appeared in adjacent lung. Uninvolved adjacent lung showed peak T cell clonality, exceeding tumor.

The germline CDR1 and CDR2 sequences are SGDLS and YYNGEE. The CDR3 runs to 16 residues. V shed 0 bases and J shed 3 bases, with 14 bases lying between them. In the case of this clone: Its antigen is not known.

The material sequenced was peripheral blood, taken before any cancer treatment. This chain links TRBV9 with TRBJ2-3, with no clear D. The origin of this receptor is a female donor older than 55 with stage I lung adenocarcinoma. CDR3 DNA sequence: TGTGCCAGCAGCGTAGCGCCGGAACTACCAACAGATACGCAGTATTTT. Translation: CASSVAPELPTDTQYF.